This TCR beta chain was captured by sequencing in a study of control samples from healthy donors and cancer patients. Produced via immunoSEQ multiplex PCR; TCRdb's table is partial and in-frame only. Of tens of thousands of clones listed, around 90% were seen once; the top ten hold roughly an eighth. CDR1 and CDR2 (germline): KGHSH, LQKENI. CDR3 size: 17 residues. V lost 3 bases, J lost 0 bases, and 12 bases lay in between. V usage is TRBV18 and J usage is TRBJ2-6; TRBD1 might be the D (6 bases). The sequence came from a man aged 55 to 70 with head and neck cancer. Sequencing input: PBMCs. This CDR3 is CASSPQTGFSGANVLTF. The CDR3 DNA reads TGTGCCAGCTCACCCCAGACAGGATTCTCTGGGGCCAACGTCCTGACTTTC.